This paragraph covers one T cell receptor beta chain sequence. Its antigen is currently unknown. This specimen comes from a study of early T cells in non-severe SARS-CoV-2 infection. Study details: Sequencing used unsorted whole-blood bulk RNA, so chains lack pairing. Study-wide points: There was a bias toward anti-spike CD8 responses in VDJdb matching, which missed private and CD4 specificities.

The V segment lost 5 bases and the J segment 0 bases; nucleotides outside the gene matches: 3. The CDR3 has 17 residues. CDR1 and CDR2 (germline): KGHSH, LQKENI. TCRdb redid the calling of the 5' RACE reads with MiXCR, one entry per CDR3 protein. The sample carries under 70,000 distinct CDR3 sequences, roughly 7.1% recorded once. The chain links TRBV18 to TRBJ2-3, with TRBD2 matching 15 bases. The source is an adult who was a healthcare worker with PCR-confirmed SARS-CoV-2 infection or an uninfected control (not recorded which). This sample comprised whole blood, obtained at baseline. The CDR3 DNA follows: TGTGCCAGCTCATCGGGACTAGCGGGAGGTAGCACAGATACGCAGTATTTT. This codes for CASSSGLAGGSTDTQYF.